This is a list of T cell receptor beta chains from one sample in a study of cytomegalovirus exposure and HLA in healthy donors. This table comes from immunoSEQ multiplex PCR, and its TCRdb copy is limited to in-frame clones, with some not included. The table has about 200,000 clones, about 81% seen once. What was sequenced was PBMCs. The receptor source for this set is a woman between 25 and 40 years old in good health and CMV-seronegative. Both conserved end residues are part of each CDR3. D genes are given only for firm matches. Size is omitted from some rows. Given values are once, few, many or a class for expanded clones.

D gene,J gene,V gene,clone size,CDR3 length,CDR3 DNA,CDR3 protein
TRBD2,TRBJ2-1,TRBV30,-,18,TGTGCCTGGAGTGTAATCTTTAGCGGGGGGGCCGTCTACAATGAGCAGTTCTTC,CAWSVIFSGGAVYNEQFF
-,TRBJ1-6,TRBV7-6,-,16,TGTGCCAGCAGCCCCTCGACAGGAGTCTATAATTCACCCCTCCACTTT,CASSPSTGVYNSPLHF
TRBD2,TRBJ2-5,TRBV5-1,few,17,TGCGCCAGCAGCTTGCGCTGGGGGACTAGCGGTCAAGAGACCCAGTACTTC,CASSLRWGTSGQETQYF
-,TRBJ1-1,TRBV19,-,11,TGTGCCAGTACCCTCGGCACTGAAGCTTTCTTT,CASTLGTEAFF
TRBD2,TRBJ2-7,TRBV18,few,15,TGTGCCAGCTCAGCGACTAGCGGCCAGGGGCACGAGCAGTACTTC,CASSATSGQGHEQYF
TRBD2,TRBJ2-1,TRBV11-2,-,15,TGTGCCAGCAGCCCCCGGACTAGCCTCTGGAATGAGCAGTTCTTC,CASSPRTSLWNEQFF
TRBD1,TRBJ2-2,TRBV11-3,-,12,TGTGCCAGCAGCTCCAGGACAGGGGCGGTGTTTTTT,CASSSRTGAVFF
-,TRBJ2-7,TRBV5-1,-,14,TGCGCCAGCAGTTCTGGGGGGACAGCCTACGAGCAGTACTTC,CASSSGGTAYEQYF
-,TRBJ2-7,TRBV2,once,12,TGTGCCGTTCGGAAGGGGGTGGCCGAGCAGTACTTC,CAVRKGVAEQYF
TRBD1,TRBJ1-1,TRBV30,-,14,TGTGCCTGGATCCACAGGGGCACGAGAACTGAAGCTTTCTTT,CAWIHRGTRTEAFF
-,TRBJ2-7,TRBV6-1,-,16,TGTGCCAGCAGTGCATCCTACAGGAGCGCATCCTACGAGCAGTACTTC,CASSASYRSASYEQYF
-,TRBJ2-1,TRBV5-6,-,16,TGTGCCAGCAGCCCGCCTTGGCAGGGGTCACGTAATGAGCAGTTCTTC,CASSPPWQGSRNEQFF
-,TRBJ2-5,TRBV7-9,-,13,TGTGCCAGCAGCTTAGACGGGGGTGAGACCCAGTACTTC,CASSLDGGETQYF
-,TRBJ1-3,TRBV9,-,15,TGTGCCAGCAGCATAAGGGGTGACTCTGGAAACACCATATATTTT,CASSIRGDSGNTIYF
-,TRBJ1-2,TRBV4-1,-,15,TGCGCCAGCAGCCAAGATTATTGGGGCAACTATGGCTACACCTTC,CASSQDYWGNYGYTF
-,TRBJ2-1,TRBV29-1,-,16,TGCAGCGTTGAATCTGGCGGCGCTGACTCCTACAATGAGCAGTTCTTC,CSVESGGADSYNEQFF
-,TRBJ1-4,TRBV2,-,14,TGTGCCAGCAGTGAATCGCGGTTAGCTGAAAAACTGTTTTTT,CASSESRLAEKLFF
-,TRBJ2-1,TRBV10-3,-,14,TGTGCCAGCTCCTTGGAAGAAGGGGGGGGTGAGCAGTTCTTC,CASSLEEGGGEQFF
TRBD2,TRBJ2-7,TRBV2,once,13,TGTGCCAGCAGTGTTTCGGGAGGGCGCGAGCAGTACTTC,CASSVSGGREQYF
TRBD2,TRBJ2-1,TRBV7-9,few,14,TGTGCCAGCAGCCCGCCGGGGGGGCGCAATGAGCAGTTCTTC,CASSPPGGRNEQFF
-,TRBJ1-1,TRBV7-2,-,13,TGTGCCAGCACCAAACAGGCATCCGCTGAAGCTTTCTTT,CASTKQASAEAFF
-,TRBJ2-1,TRBV6-5,-,15,TGTGCCAGCAGCACACACCAAAGCTCCTACAATGAGCAGTTCTTC,CASSTHQSSYNEQFF
-,TRBJ1-5,TRBV6-1,-,12,TGTGCCACCCGCGGGGTTAACCAGCCCCAGCATTTT,CATRGVNQPQHF
TRBD1,TRBJ2-2,TRBV11-3,-,15,TGTGCCAGCAGCCCCCGGACAGGGTACACCGGGGAGCTGTTTTTT,CASSPRTGYTGELFF
-,TRBJ1-5,TRBV11-2,-,15,TGTGCCAGCAGCTCGTGGAGAAATAGCAATCAGCCCCAGCATTTT,CASSSWRNSNQPQHF
-,TRBJ1-5,TRBV21-1,-,14,TGTGCCAGCAGCCCCCCGGAGGGGGGGCAGCCCCAGCATTTT,CASSPPEGGQPQHF
-,TRBJ2-5,TRBV7-9,-,15,TGTGCCAGCAGCTTAGAGGCAGGCCAGTTGAAGACCCAGTACTTC,CASSLEAGQLKTQYF
-,TRBJ2-1,TRBV11-2,-,16,TGTGCCAGCAGTTACGGGTCGGGAAGCTCCTACAATGAGCAGTTCTTC,CASSYGSGSSYNEQFF
TRBD2,TRBJ2-7,TRBV28,-,18,TGTGCCAGCAGTTCTCCCCTGATGGGAGCGGGGGGGCGCGACGAGCAGTACTTC,CASSSPLMGAGGRDEQYF